This T cell receptor beta chain emerged from a study of T cell changes during pregnancy in multiple sclerosis. Assay used: immunoSEQ multiplex PCR; TCRdb lists only in-frame clones, some missing. The sample includes about 120,000 clones, approximately 93% of them seen just once. The CDR3 sequence is 13 residues long. CDR1 SGHRS and CDR2 YFSETQ come from the germline V gene. Trimming removed 1 base from V and 5 bases from J, with 9 bases in between. V usage is TRBV5-1 and J usage is TRBJ2-5; TRBD1 is a possible D gene (6 bases). This clonotype was sampled from a female donor with multiple sclerosis, enrolled in a pregnancy study. This sample comprised peripheral blood, obtained before pregnancy. The CDR3 bases are TGCGCCAGCAGCTTGCAGGGGCTGGAGACCCAGTACTTC. Translated: CASSLQGLETQYF.